This note documents a single T cell receptor beta chain sequence. This clonotype was counted ten times or more. Its antigen is unknown. Base quality data are lacking; no much larger clone is found one base away. The CDR3, from cysteine to phenylalanine, totals 13 residues. Left in the record is the CDR3 DNA by itself, 39 bases read in frame from the first base. V gives up 2 bases and J gives up 4 bases, and the segment between their germline ends measures 6 bases. From the germline V gene (reference sequence), CDR1 is MNHEY and CDR2 is SMNVEV. TCR beta CDR3 regions were amplified from RNA transcripts. A first-round RT-PCR of the TCR CDR3 used the HTBI primer set with the Qiagen OneStep RT-PCR kit. The libraries were constructed in a second round of multiplex PCR and then size-selected and purified. The libraries were sequenced on an Illumina HiSeq2000 using paired-end 100 bp reads. The published analysis was carried out like this. SOAPnuke was used to process the raw data, removing reads that contained adapters or uncalled bases, had a mean Phred below 15, or lacked an exact match to the constant primer or identifier. High-quality paired reads were merged using COPE v1.2.5, and each unique nucleotide sequence was defined as a clonotype. MiTCR v1.1 was used to align clonotypes to the IMGT TRBV, TRBD and TRBJ reference segments. Analysis was restricted to V-J combinations with a frequency above 0.0001, which covered 98% to 99.2% of repertoires. The TCS score was defined as the ratio of F50 (clonal expansion) to E x V (chaos), calculated using BLOSUM62-based TCRdist between CDR3 peptides within each V-J. Welch's t-statistics and random forest reduced around 550 V-J features to 13, which were used in a naive Bayes classifier (R e1071). The public sequencing data were trimmed at Q25 with fastp and processed into clonotypes with MiXCR by TCRdb, which kept only in-frame beta chains. A single entry per CDR3 protein holds the most common genes and DNA from its merged rows. For this entry, the V and J calls and clone size follow TCRdb and not the study's own pipeline. A total of 500,000 or so distinct CDR3 sequences appear in this sample, roughly 15% of them only once. The top ten constitute roughly 18% of the sample.

The data belong to a study of T cells in Graves' hyperthyroidism and ophthalmopathy (dated by TCRdb to the late 2010s). Some background on the complete study: Peripheral blood samples were taken at the time of initial diagnosis, prior to any treatment. After sampling, hyperthyroidism patients received methimazole starting at 30 mg daily, and ophthalmopathy patients received high-dose intravenous methylprednisolone. The study also compared thyroid tissue and blood T-cell repertoires from more than five Graves' hyperthyroidism patients. Whether ophthalmopathy could be predicted prospectively was tested in an independent validation cohort made up of about 20 hyperthyroidism patients plus 17 patients who later progressed to ophthalmopathy. To identify TCR V-J signatures that set the groups apart, the researchers used a discovery cohort of 100 patients, made up of roughly 40 with Graves' ophthalmopathy and some 56 with stable Graves' hyperthyroidism. For training and testing, the 110 or so patients in the discovery cohort were randomly divided in a 7:3 ratio. TCR Vbeta CDR3 sequencing of around 130 peripheral blood samples (43 ophthalmopathy, around 80 hyperthyroidism and approximately 17 progressor patients) is reported in the paper. What the authors observed across the whole study: Most expanded thyroid clonotypes (frequency above 0.001) were also found in blood, which suggests that blood repertoires may mirror thyroid immune responses. Ophthalmopathy was separated from stable hyperthyroidism by a 13 V-J signature model, with over 85% sensitivity and 81% to 82% specificity obtained in cross-validation and 80%/75% obtained in testing. In validation, the model predicted progression to ophthalmopathy with 55% to 71% sensitivity and around 72% specificity, a median of 6.5 months before onset. No statistical method was used to set the sample size in advance, and investigators knew the group allocation.

Moderately to severely active disease, a Clinical Activity Score of at least 3, a NOSPECS grade of at least 4, and a duration under 3 months were present in ophthalmopathy patients. Any patient with an uncontrolled infection, another autoimmune disease, pregnancy or lactation was excluded. Clinical symptoms, serum thyroxine and TRAb, thyroid ultrasound, and orbital computed tomography formed the basis for the diagnoses. PBMCs were isolated from 8 to 10 ml of fresh peripheral blood by Ficoll-Paque density gradient centrifugation. Total RNA was extracted using Trizol reagent, and RNA quality was assessed on an Agilent 2100 Bioanalyzer.

The specimen was blood. The origin of this receptor is a woman between 18 and 29 years old with Graves' ophthalmopathy. This chain joins TRBV27 to TRBJ2-1; the D segment cannot be called with confidence. In nucleotides, the sequence is TGTGCCAGCAGTTTAATTGGGTACAATGAGCAGTTCTTC. Its protein is CASSLIGYNEQFF.